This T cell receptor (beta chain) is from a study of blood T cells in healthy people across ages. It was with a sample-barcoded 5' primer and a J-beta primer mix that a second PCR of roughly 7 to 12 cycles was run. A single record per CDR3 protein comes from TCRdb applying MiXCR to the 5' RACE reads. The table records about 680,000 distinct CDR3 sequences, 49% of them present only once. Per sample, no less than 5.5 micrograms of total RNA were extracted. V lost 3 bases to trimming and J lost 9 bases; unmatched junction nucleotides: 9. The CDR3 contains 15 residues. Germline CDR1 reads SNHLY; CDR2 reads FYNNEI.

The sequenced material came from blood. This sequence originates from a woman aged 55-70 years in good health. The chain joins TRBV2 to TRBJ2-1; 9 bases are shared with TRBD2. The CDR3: CASSEGLAGTAEQFF. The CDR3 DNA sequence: TGTGCCAGCAGTGAGGGCCTAGCGGGAACGGCTGAGCAGTTCTTC.